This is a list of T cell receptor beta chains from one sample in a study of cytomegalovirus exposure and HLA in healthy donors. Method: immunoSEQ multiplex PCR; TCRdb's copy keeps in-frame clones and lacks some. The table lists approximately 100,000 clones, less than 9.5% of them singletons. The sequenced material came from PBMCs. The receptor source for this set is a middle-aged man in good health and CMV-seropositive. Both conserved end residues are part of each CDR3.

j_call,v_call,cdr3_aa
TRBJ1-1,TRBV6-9,CASSPPPDRGSMNTEAFF
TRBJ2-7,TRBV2,CAIAGQGRLGESYEQYF
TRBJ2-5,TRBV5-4,CASSLDPHSGTEETQYF
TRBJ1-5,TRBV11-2,CASSLTRGSNQPQHF
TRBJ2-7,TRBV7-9,CASSLGGIPSYEQYF
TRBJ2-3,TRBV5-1,CASSLSGHTDTQYF
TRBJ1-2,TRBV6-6,CASSPGGNYGYTF
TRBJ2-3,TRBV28,CASSAGTSGWGPPDTQYF
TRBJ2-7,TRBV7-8,CASSLGAGRYEQYF
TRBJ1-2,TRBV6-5,CASSLRGRGEYGYTF
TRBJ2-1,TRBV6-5,CASSRVGLAGGFQFF
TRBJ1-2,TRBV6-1,CASSDLDLGTPTNNYGYTF
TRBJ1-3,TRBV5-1,CASSLGTGQRGNTIYF
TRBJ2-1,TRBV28,CASSFGSGGTRNEQFF
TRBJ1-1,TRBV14,CASSQVGGSDTEAFF
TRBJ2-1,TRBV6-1,CASMAGLAGGNEQFF
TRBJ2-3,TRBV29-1,CSVDEGGTDTQYF
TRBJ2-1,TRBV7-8,CASSSAPLGARDGNEQFF
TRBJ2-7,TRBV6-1,CASSSSGEAYEQYF
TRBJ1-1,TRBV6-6,CASSYSGQTEAFF
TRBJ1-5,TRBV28,CASSSPHRGKSQPQHF
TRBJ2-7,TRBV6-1,CASSEATGLRSYEQYF
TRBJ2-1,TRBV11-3,CASSSSGLRNEQFF
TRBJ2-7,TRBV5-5,CASSPVTGFYEQYF
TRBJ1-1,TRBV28,CATLAGPSNTEAFF
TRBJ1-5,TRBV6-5,CASSPQEYSNQPQHF
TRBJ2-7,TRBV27,CASSLQGTGSLGAYEQYF
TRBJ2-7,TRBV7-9,CASSLQGLAGYEQYF
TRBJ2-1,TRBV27,CASRGTLHNEQFF
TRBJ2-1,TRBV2,CASKPQGVQFF
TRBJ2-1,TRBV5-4,CASSLGTSGTYNEQFF
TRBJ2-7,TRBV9,CASSAGATSSEQYF
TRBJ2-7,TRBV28,CASRTQGQNSYEQYF
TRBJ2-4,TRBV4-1,CASSQEAGSKNIQYF
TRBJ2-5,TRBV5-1,CASAQRGGGETQYF
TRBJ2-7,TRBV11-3,CASSAEGRYEQYF
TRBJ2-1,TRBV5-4,CASSQGLAGGPGNEQFF
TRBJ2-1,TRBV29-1,CSVEVPSGRVSSYNEQFF
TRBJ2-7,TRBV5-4,CASSLDRSLYEQYF
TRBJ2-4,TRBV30,CAWTGTGAWNIQYF
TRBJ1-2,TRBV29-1,CSVNSATEHSGYTF
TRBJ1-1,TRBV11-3,CASSLAEGAEAFF
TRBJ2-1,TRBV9,CASSVVYSSYNEQFF
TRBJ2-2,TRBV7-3,CASSLLGNTGELFF
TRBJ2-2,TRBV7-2,CASSFSGNTGELFF
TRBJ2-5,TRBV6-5,CAALTGETQYF
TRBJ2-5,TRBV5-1,CASSSGLAGGNQETQYF
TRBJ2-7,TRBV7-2,CASSLHPGLGYEQYF
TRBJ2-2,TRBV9,CASSVVRTGELFF
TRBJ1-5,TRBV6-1,CAITDSFNQPQHF
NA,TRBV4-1,CASSLQGLAGSAYEQYF
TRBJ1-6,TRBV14,CASSPVGQGDSPLHF
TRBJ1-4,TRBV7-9,CASSERAPNEKLFF